These 8 T cell receptor beta chains were all obtained from the same sample, sequenced in a study of blood T cell repertoires in COVID-19. Only in-frame clones appear in the TCRdb table, and some are missing; sequencing was by immunoSEQ multiplex PCR. The repertoire has approximately 75,000 clones, around 85% of them found once; the top ten carry just over 5%. The source material was peripheral blood. The source of these receptors is a man at least 80 years old with acute or convalescent COVID-19.

The CDR3 nucleotides are TGTGCCAGCAGCGAGGTTTATGGGAGCTATGGCTACACCTTC. It is translated as CASSEVYGSYGYTF. The chain has TRBV6-4 and TRBJ1-2; no clear D gene. Trimming left V 6 bases short and J 4 bases short, with 15 bases between. Per germline, CDR1 MRHNA and CDR2 SNTAGT. CDR3 length: 14 amino acids.

The chain uses TRBV5-4 and TRBJ1-3; unclear D gene. The CDR3 loop spans 18 amino acids. The V end lost 0 bases, the J end lost 0 bases, and 16 bases lay between the germline ends. Germline lookup yields CDR1 SGHNT and CDR2 YYREEE (reference sequence). DNA of the CDR3: TGTGCCAGCAGCTTGGCGGGTAGACAAGGAGGCTCTGGAAACACCATATATTTT. Residues: CASSLAGRQGGSGNTIYF.

This clone was counted a single time. The rearrangement uses TRBV6-2 or TRBV6-3 and TRBJ2-4; 8 nucleotides agree with TRBD1. J lost 10 bases, V lost 4 bases, and 9 bases had no gene match. The CDR3 extends over 14 amino acids. CDR1 MNHEY and CDR2 SVGEGT come from the germline V gene. The CDR3 spells CASSSRRQGWIQYF. CDR3 in DNA: TGTGCCAGCAGTTCTCGGAGACAGGGGTGGATTCAGTACTTC.

The V gene is TRBV6-5, the J gene TRBJ2-7, with 8 bases fitting TRBD2. The CDR3 consists of 15 residues. The V gene end was trimmed by 2 bases and the J gene end by 2 bases; junction bases not matched to a gene: 5. Germline V gene sequence: CDR1 MNHEY, CDR2 SVGAGI. The CDR3, as DNA: TGTGCCAGCAGTTACGGTAGCGGGGAGCCCTACGAGCAGTACTTC. This encodes CASSYGSGEPYEQYF.

The chain's CDR3 is CASSVSGTAVYEQYF. For the CDR3, the DNA is TGTGCCAGCAGCGTTTCAGGGACAGCCGTCTACGAGCAGTACTTC. The chain has TRBV9 and TRBJ2-7, with 7 nucleotides matching TRBD1. Germline CDR1 reads SGDLS; CDR2 reads YYNGEE. Germline trimming cut 2 bases from V and 3 bases from J; bases unmatched to any gene: 8. CDR3 size: 15 residues.

The gene calls are TRBV27 and TRBJ1-2; 10 bases are a match to TRBD1. The germline V gene encodes CDR1 MNHEY and CDR2 SMNVEV (reference sequence). J lost 5 bases, V lost 5 bases, and 11 bases had no gene match. CDR3 length equals 16 residues. The CDR3 DNA reads as TGTGCCAGCAGTAGGACAGGGGGTAGTTTCACGTATGGCTACACCTTC. The encoded protein is CASSRTGGSFTYGYTF.

This clone has more than one count but fewer than ten. The J gene is TRBJ2-7, the V gene TRBV6-1; TRBD1 aligns across 9 bases. Germline-derived CDR1 and CDR2 are MNHNS and SASEGT. Trimming removed 2 bases from V and 0 bases from J; junction bases left unmatched: 5. This CDR3 region has 16 residues. The CDR3 DNA sequence: TGTGCCAGCAGTGAATCGCCGGGACAGGGCTCCTACGAGCAGTACTTC. The encoded protein is CASSESPGQGSYEQYF.

This clone occurred a few times. The CDR3 is CASSIDATGTGANVLTF. CDR3 in DNA: TGTGCCAGTAGTATAGATGCTACAGGGACTGGGGCCAACGTCCTGACTTTC. This sequence joins TRBV19 and TRBJ2-6, with D perhaps matching TRBD1 (6 bases). Germline V CDR1 and CDR2: LNHDA, SQIVND (reference sequence). The V and J ends lost 0 bases and 2 bases respectively, with 11 bases between them. The CDR3 has 17 residues.